This T cell receptor beta chain was observed in a study of cytomegalovirus exposure and HLA in healthy donors. Use of 60 Vbeta and 13 Jbeta primers characterized the PCR. Produced via immunoSEQ multiplex PCR; TCRdb's table is partial and in-frame only. Of about 160,000 clones in the sample, roughly 78% were seen once. Study-level results: For most TCR beta V segments, an earlier analysis put the productive rate at about 87% or about 30% of the time. As a later analysis revealed, the rate of TCR association differed by HLA locus, with DRB1 most and HLA-C fewest. CMV serostatus was the sole immune exposure data available. Other equally common chains were less clonally expanded than HLA-associated TCR beta chains, a later analysis showed.

Trimming shortened V by 6 bases and J by 2 bases, and 15 bases separated the two germline ends. CDR1 and CDR2 (germline): SNHLY, FYNNEI. The CDR3 consists of 15 residues. Of note for this clone: The antigen is not known.

The receptor was derived from a man over 45 in good health and CMV-seropositive. The sample was PBMCs. V gene TRBV2 combines with J gene TRBJ2-3; D is uncertain. CDR3 protein: CASSESEEYTDTQYF. Here the CDR3 DNA reads TGTGCCAGCAGCGAAAGCGAGGAGTACACAGATACGCAGTATTTT.